The clone carrying this T cell receptor (beta chain) was found many times. Antigen: not known. The data are from a study of CD8 T cells in ankylosing spondylitis. Findings and caveats of the study: Earlier studies detected some motif variants in reactive arthritis synovial fluid and blood. A TCR beta motif of 7 to 9 highly homologous variants seemed to mark ankylosing spondylitis blood.

After removal of 1 base from V and 10 bases from J, the junction contained 1 base not matched to a gene. Germline CDR1 and CDR2: DFQATT and SNEGSKA (reference sequence). CDR3 length: 12 amino acids. Generation of TCR beta libraries employed quantitative 5'-RACE incorporating molecular barcodes. TCRdb fed the 5' RACE reads into MiXCR, producing one record per CDR3 protein. This table holds some 87,000 distinct CDR3 sequences, around 30% found once. The sample taken for sequencing was blood, either unsorted or a sorted T cell fraction (not recorded which). The source is a male donor with ankylosing spondylitis or in good health (not recorded which). This sequence joins TRBV20-1 and TRBJ2-7; 13 bases are shared with TRBD2. The CDR3 nucleotides are TGCAGTGCTAGAGGGACTAGCGGGAGCCAGTACTTC. Translated: CSARGTSGSQYF.